A selection of T cell receptor beta chains follows, all from one sample in a study of T cell responses to AZD1222 COVID-19 vaccine. Clones were sequenced by immunoSEQ multiplex PCR, and TCRdb holds only the in-frame ones, with some missing. The sample lists 90,000 to 110,000 clones, around 90% occurring once. Sequenced material: peripheral blood, taken on day 0 of MenACWY control vaccination. The receptors originated from an adult in good health. CDR3s include the opening cysteine and the closing phenylalanine or tryptophan. Each record gives: V gene, D gene, J gene, CDR3 length, clone size, CDR3 protein, CDR3 DNA. D genes are given only for firm matches. Clone size is given for some rows only: seen once, a few or many times, or a class if the clone is expanded.

TRBV6-2/TRBV6-3,.,TRBJ1-5,14,.,CASSYSWAEQPQHF,TGTGCCAGCAGTTACTCCTGGGCGGAGCAGCCCCAGCATTTT
TRBV29-1,TRBD1,TRBJ1-3,13,.,CSVAKQGGNTIYF,TGCAGCGTGGCCAAGCAGGGGGGCAACACCATATATTTT
TRBV12-3/TRBV12-4,TRBD1,TRBJ1-2,13,.,CAIIQGGEVGYTF,TGTGCCATCATACAAGGGGGCGAGGTTGGCTACACCTTC
TRBV7-9,.,TRBJ2-7,12,.,CASSLSSYEQYF,TGTGCCAGCAGCTTATCCAGCTACGAGCAGTACTTC
TRBV5-6,.,TRBJ1-5,12,.,CASSTMAGPQHF,TGTGCCAGCAGCACTATGGCGGGGCCCCAGCATTTT
TRBV5-1,.,TRBJ1-5,15,.,CASSPLGGSNQPQHF,TGCGCCAGCAGCCCTCTCGGGGGTAGCAATCAGCCCCAGCATTTT
TRBV6-5,.,TRBJ2-5,11,.,CASSRQETQYF,TGTGCCAGCAGTCGACAAGAGACCCAGTACTTC
TRBV14,.,TRBJ2-1,16,.,CASSPGLRSSYNEQFF,TGTGCCAGCAGCCCGGGACTCCGGAGCTCCTACAATGAGCAGTTCTTC
TRBV28,.,TRBJ1-1,13,.,CASLTEANTEAFF,TGTGCCAGCCTGACGGAGGCGAACACTGAAGCTTTCTTT
TRBV5-6,.,TRBJ2-2,15,.,CASSLADREDGELFF,TGTGCCAGCAGCTTGGCCGACAGGGAGGACGGGGAGCTGTTTTTT
TRBV7-9,TRBD2,TRBJ2-3,15,.,CASSLNLAGGDTQYF,TGTGCCAGCAGCTTAAACCTAGCGGGAGGAGATACGCAGTATTTT
TRBV5-8,.,TRBJ1-4,17,.,CASSQRSGFLGPVRLFF,TGTGCCAGCAGCCAGAGGTCCGGTTTCCTTGGTCCGGTTAGACTGTTTTTT
TRBV11-2,.,TRBJ2-1,14,.,CASSVIDAYNEQFF,TGTGCCAGCAGCGTTATCGACGCCTACAATGAGCAGTTCTTC
TRBV7-8,.,TRBJ2-1,14,.,CASSLGGGMDEQFF,TGTGCCAGCAGCTTAGGAGGAGGGATGGATGAGCAGTTCTTC
TRBV11-2,TRBD1,TRBJ2-7,13,.,CASGNRGFLEQYF,TGTGCCAGCGGTAACAGGGGGTTCCTCGAGCAGTACTTC
TRBV27,TRBD2,TRBJ2-1,14,.,CASSARTSYNEQFF,TGTGCCAGCAGTGCCCGGACTAGCTACAATGAGCAGTTCTTC
TRBV7-9,.,TRBJ2-7,16,.,CASSSSSGGAPYEQYF,TGTGCCAGCAGCTCCTCCTCGGGGGGCGCGCCCTACGAGCAGTACTTC
TRBV5-4,.,TRBJ2-2,14,.,CASSLGAATGELFF,TGTGCCAGCAGCTTGGGGGCGGCAACCGGGGAGCTGTTTTTT
TRBV28,.,TRBJ2-2,14,.,CASSLGGWAGELFF,TGTGCCAGCAGCTTGGGGGGTTGGGCCGGGGAGCTGTTTTTT
TRBV5-8,TRBD1,TRBJ2-5,17,.,CASSSRGSTGAVQTQYF,TGTGCCAGCAGCTCTAGGGGGTCGACAGGGGCCGTCCAGACCCAGTACTTC
TRBV5-8,.,TRBJ2-7,17,.,CASSLLLGRDKAYEQYF,TGTGCCAGCAGCTTGTTGCTCGGCAGGGATAAGGCCTACGAGCAGTACTTC
TRBV28,.,TRBJ1-2,16,.,CASSRPANTANYGYTF,TGTGCCAGCAGCCGACCGGCCAATACAGCTAACTATGGCTACACCTTC
TRBV6-6,.,TRBJ1-6,11,.,CASSYSFPLHF,TGTGCCAGCAGTTACTCGTTTCCCCTCCACTTT
TRBV5-1,.,TRBJ2-2,15,.,CASSLVEDNTGELFF,TGCGCCAGCAGCTTGGTAGAAGACAACACCGGGGAGCTGTTTTTT
TRBV28,.,TRBJ1-2,12,.,CASIDRNYGYTF,TGTGCCAGCATAGACAGGAACTATGGCTACACCTTC
TRBV24-1,.,TRBJ2-2,12,.,CATSVSVGELFF,TGTGCCACCAGTGTTTCTGTCGGGGAGCTGTTTTTT
TRBV9,.,TRBJ1-1,14,.,CASSVRDANTEAFF,TGTGCCAGCAGCGTACGCGATGCGAACACTGAAGCTTTCTTT
TRBV6-5,TRBD1,TRBJ1-1,15,.,CASSPIQGADTEAFF,TGTGCCAGCAGTCCTATCCAGGGGGCGGACACTGAAGCTTTCTTT
TRBV30,TRBD1,TRBJ1-6,16,few,CAWSRPGQGRDSPLHF,TGTGCCTGGAGCCGCCCGGGACAGGGAAGGGATTCACCCCTCCACTTT
TRBV5-1,.,TRBJ2-5,15,once,CASSPGRGPQETQYF,TGCGCCAGCAGCCCGGGGCGGGGCCCTCAAGAGACCCAGTACTTC
TRBV19,.,TRBJ2-3,11,.,CASSSPARQYF,TGTGCCAGTAGCAGTCCCGCCCGGCAGTATTTT
TRBV5-6,.,TRBJ2-7,13,.,CASSLGGDYEQYF,TGTGCCAGCAGCTTGGGCGGAGACTACGAGCAGTACTTC
TRBV10-3,TRBD2,TRBJ2-1,13,.,CAISVGLAGEQFF,TGTGCCATCAGCGTGGGACTAGCGGGAGAGCAGTTCTTC
TRBV12-3/TRBV12-4,TRBD1,TRBJ2-7,13,.,CASRSGQGYEQYF,TGTGCCAGCAGGTCGGGACAGGGGTACGAGCAGTACTTC
TRBV12-3/TRBV12-4,.,TRBJ1-6,13,.,CASQDSYNSPLHF,TGTGCCAGCCAAGACAGTTATAATTCACCCCTCCACTTT
TRBV6-5,.,TRBJ1-6,12,few,CASRTQNSPLHF,TGTGCCAGCAGGACCCAAAATTCACCCCTCCACTTT
TRBV11-2,.,TRBJ1-4,15,.,CASRAAAATNEKLFF,TGTGCCAGCAGGGCAGCGGCTGCAACTAATGAAAAACTGTTTTTT
TRBV6-4,.,TRBJ1-6,13,.,CASSNTGNSPLHF,TGTGCCAGCAGCAACACAGGTAATTCACCCCTCCACTTT
TRBV6-6,TRBD1,TRBJ1-6,15,.,CASSYRGQERSPLHF,TGTGCCAGCAGTTACCGGGGACAGGAGAGGTCACCCCTCCACTTT
TRBV6-2/TRBV6-3,.,TRBJ2-4,14,.,CASRPRIAKNIQYF,TGTGCCAGCAGACCTAGGATAGCCAAAAACATTCAGTACTTC
TRBV6-5,.,TRBJ1-2,13,.,CAMGRTDNYGYTF,TGTGCCATGGGTCGGACAGATAACTATGGCTACACCTTC
TRBV7-6,TRBD2,TRBJ2-3,16,.,CASSPSTGLAGAHPSF,TGTGCCAGCAGCCCCTCAACTGGGCTAGCGGGGGCTCACCCCAGCTTT
TRBV27,TRBD1,TRBJ2-5,18,.,CASSLTGTGGAMGETQYF,TGTGCCAGCAGTTTGACCGGGACAGGGGGCGCGATGGGAGAGACCCAGTACTTC
TRBV7-2,.,TRBJ2-5,14,.,CASSLGSIQGTQYF,TGTGCCAGCAGCTTAGGGTCCATCCAAGGGACCCAGTACTTC
TRBV27,TRBD1,TRBJ1-6,17,.,CASSSRTGGTYNSPLHF,TGTGCCAGCAGTTCCCGGACAGGGGGGACCTATAATTCACCCCTCCACTTT
TRBV11-3,.,TRBJ2-3,15,.,CASSRRAGSTDTQYF,TGTGCCAGCAGCCGACGGGCCGGGTCCACAGATACGCAGTATTTT